The 10 T cell receptor beta chains presented below share a single source sample, sequenced in a study of blood T cell repertoires in COVID-19. The assay was immunoSEQ multiplex PCR, and TCRdb's table has in-frame clones only and misses some. The sample has some 190,000 clones, about 85% seen once. Sequenced sample: peripheral blood. All receptors derive from a person aged 65 to 79 with COVID-19, enrolled during active disease.

This clone has only one observation. The chain uses TRBV10-3 and TRBJ2-3; D may be TRBD2 (6 bases). In germline, CDR1 is ENHRY, CDR2 SYGVKD. The CDR3 is 14 amino acids. Deletions cut 11 bases from V and 1 base from J, with 16 bases between. As DNA, the CDR3 is TGTGCCGCCTCGGAGGGGTTGGGCACAGATACGCAGTATTTT. It specifies CAASEGLGTDTQYF.

The chain carries TRBV27 and TRBJ1-1; a weak D match, TRBD1 (6 bases). Per the germline V gene, CDR1 is MNHEY and CDR2 is SMNVEV (reference sequence). Trimming shortened V by 1 base and J by 0 bases, and 24 bases separated the two germline ends. The CDR3 contains 20 residues. CDR3 in amino acids: CASSLYGPWGQGNMNTEAFF. The CDR3 DNA reads as TGTGCCAGCAGTTTATACGGTCCGTGGGGGCAGGGGAATATGAACACTGAAGCTTTCTTT.

The chain recombines TRBV28 with TRBJ1-1; no reliable D call. Per germline, CDR1 MDHEN and CDR2 SYDVKM. Deletions cut 6 bases from V and 4 bases from J, with 15 bases between. This CDR3 is 14 amino acids long. CDR3 region: CASSPTGGFTEAFF. The CDR3 coding sequence is TGTGCCAGCAGCCCCACCGGCGGGTTCACTGAAGCTTTCTTT.

This chain links TRBV4-1 with TRBJ2-3; perhaps TRBD2 as D (7 bases). Germline loops: CDR1 MGHRA, CDR2 YSYEKL. The length of the CDR3 is 16 residues. V gave up 4 bases and J gave up 7 bases, with 21 bases separating them. For the CDR3, the DNA is TGCGCCAGCAGCCCGAGTGTTTCGGGGGGCGCATATACGCAGTATTTT. Protein sequence: CASSPSVSGGAYTQYF.

This chain links TRBV10-3 with TRBJ1-6, with a weak D call TRBD1 (6 bases). Per the germline V gene, CDR1 is ENHRY and CDR2 is SYGVKD. The CDR3 extends over 16 amino acids. Trimming removed 0 bases at V and 6 bases at J, with 12 bases between. CDR3: CAISESHRDPNSPLHF. For the CDR3, the DNA is TGTGCCATCAGTGAGTCCCACAGGGATCCTAATTCACCCCTCCACTTT.

This clone showed up just once. The rearrangement joins TRBV21-1 to TRBJ2-7; no check of the table's D call, TRBD2, against the DNA was made. TRBV21-1 corresponds to a pseudogene. The CDR3 has 17 residues. In DNA, the CDR3 is TGTGCCAGCAGCAAAACCTATGGGGGGGATTTCTCCTACGAGCAGTACTTC. Translation gives CASSKTYGGDFSYEQYF.

This chain links TRBV11-2 with TRBJ2-1; 15 bases match TRBD2. The germline gives CDR1 SGHAT, CDR2 FQNNGV. The length of the CDR3 is 17 residues. V trimming: 5 bases; J trimming: 5 bases; junction bases outside the gene matches: 7. CDR3 protein: CASSPRTSGRGHNEQFF. The DNA for the CDR3 is TGTGCCAGCAGCCCAAGGACTAGCGGGAGGGGTCACAATGAGCAGTTCTTC.

This chain joins TRBV28 and TRBJ2-7; 10 nucleotides agree with TRBD2. Germline V CDR1 and CDR2: MDHEN, SYDVKM. The CDR3 has 14 residues. Trimming cost V 8 bases and J 2 bases; bases outside gene matches: 6. CDR3 in amino acids: CASDRTSGPYEQYF. The CDR3 coding sequence is TGTGCCAGCGACCGGACTAGCGGACCCTACGAGCAGTACTTC.

The chain recombines TRBV28 with TRBJ2-7, with D perhaps matching TRBD1 (6 bases). The CDR3 length is 13 residues. The germline CDR1 and CDR2 sequences are MDHEN and SYDVKM. V lost 7 bases and J lost 3, with 13 bases in between. The CDR3 reads CASKQGNRYEQYF. The CDR3 coding sequence is TGTGCCAGCAAACAGGGTAATCGCTACGAGCAGTACTTC.

A few counts support this clone. The rearrangement uses TRBV5-1 and TRBJ2-7; TRBD1 matches 8 bases. The CDR3 loop spans 14 amino acids. Germline values: CDR1 SGHRS, CDR2 YFSETQ. J was trimmed by 6 bases and V by 2 bases; bases with no gene match: 7. The CDR3: CASSFGRGLFEQYF. DNA of the CDR3: TGCGCCAGCAGCTTTGGCAGGGGGCTATTCGAGCAGTACTTC.